The entry that follows covers one T cell receptor beta chain sequence. Clones were read by immunoSEQ multiplex PCR, and TCRdb kept only the in-frame ones, dropping some. The sample lists 9,500 to 14,000 clones, approximately 82% occurring once. Time point defined: pre-treatment baseline. One draw preceded checkpoint blockade; another followed its first cycle at week 3. The source of the sample is a study of blood T cell dynamics during melanoma immunotherapy. The germline V and J ends were trimmed by 4 bases and 11 bases, with 13 bases remaining between them. The germline V gene encodes CDR1 KGHSH and CDR2 LQKENI. The CDR3 loop spans 12 amino acids.

This sequence was found in a human donor with melanoma. This specimen was blood, taken from a patient treated with checkpoint blockade. The J gene is TRBJ2-3, the V gene TRBV18; D possibly matches TRBD1 or TRBD2 (6 bases each). The CDR3 DNA reads TGTGCCAGCTCACTACGGGGGCGAGGGCAGTATTTT. Residues: CASSLRGRGQYF.